This T cell receptor beta chain came from a study of cytomegalovirus exposure and HLA in healthy donors. On the study more broadly: A prior study identified some 100 million unique TCR beta sequences from some 200 million T cells.

The CDR3 is 15 amino acids. V lost 8 bases, J lost 1 base, and 5 bases stayed unmatched. Germline CDR1 reads MNHNS; CDR2 reads SASEGT. A multiplex PCR was run with 60 Vbeta primers and 13 Jbeta primers. Method: immunoSEQ multiplex PCR; TCRdb's copy keeps in-frame clones and lacks some. The repertoire holds roughly 50,000 clones, with more than 70% as singletons. The chain joins TRBV6-1 to TRBJ2-6; 7 nucleotides line up with TRBD1. The receptor was isolated from a woman aged 18-29 years in good health and CMV-seronegative. Specimen: PBMCs. The DNA for the CDR3 is TGTGCCAGCGCCGGGACAGTATCTGGGGCCAACGTCCTGACTTTC. Its translation is CASAGTVSGANVLTF.